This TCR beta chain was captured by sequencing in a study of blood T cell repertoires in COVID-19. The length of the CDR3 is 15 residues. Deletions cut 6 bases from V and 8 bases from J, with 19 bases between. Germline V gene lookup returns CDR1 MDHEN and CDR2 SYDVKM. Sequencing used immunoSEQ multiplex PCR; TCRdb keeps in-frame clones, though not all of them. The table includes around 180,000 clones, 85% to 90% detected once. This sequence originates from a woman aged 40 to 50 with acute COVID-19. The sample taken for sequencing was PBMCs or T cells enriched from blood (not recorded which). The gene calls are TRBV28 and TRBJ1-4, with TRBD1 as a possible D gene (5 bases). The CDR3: CASSPPGGGGEKLFF. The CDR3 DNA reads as TGTGCCAGCAGCCCCCCCGGGGGGGGAGGAGAAAAACTGTTTTTT.